A single sample is the source of the 12 T cell receptor beta chains below, sequenced in a study of blood T cell repertoires in COVID-19. The assay was immunoSEQ multiplex PCR, and TCRdb's table has in-frame clones only and misses some. The table shows roughly 200,000 clones, with over 70% occurring only once. Sequencing was done on a sample of peripheral blood. Receptor source: a man aged 35-49 years with active or convalescent COVID-19.

The chain has TRBV21-1 and TRBJ2-7; TRBD1 was called by the table and not checked on the DNA. TRBV21-1 constitutes a pseudogene. This CDR3 spans 15 amino acids. In DNA form, the CDR3 reads TGTGCCAGCAGCAAAGGACACGGCGCCTGCTACGAGCAGTACTTC. Translation gives CASSKGHGACYEQYF.

There are a few counts of this clone. The genes are TRBV3-1 (or the pseudogene TRBV3-2) and TRBJ2-2; D uncertain. CDR1 is LGHDT and CDR2 is YNNKEL in the germline V gene (reference sequence). CDR3 length: 16 amino acids. Deletions cut 0 bases from V and 3 bases from J, with 11 bases between. The CDR3 bases are TGTGCCAGCAGCCAAGATCTTGGGCTGTACACCGGGGAGCTGTTTTTT. Amino acid sequence: CASSQDLGLYTGELFF.

The J gene is TRBJ1-5, the V gene TRBV7-2; D is unresolved. CDR1 SGHTA and CDR2 FQGNSA come from the germline V gene. There are 15 residues in the CDR3. The ends were cut back, 5 bases at V and 1 base at J, with 12 bases in the middle. This chain's CDR3 is CASSPEAGSNQPQHF. In DNA, the CDR3 is TGTGCCAGCAGCCCAGAGGCGGGGAGCAATCAGCCCCAGCATTTT.

There are a few counts of this clone. For the CDR3, the DNA is TGTGCCAGCAGCTTGGTGGGAGCGGCCCTACCCAATGAGCAGTTCTTC. The encoded protein is CASSLVGAALPNEQFF. The chain is built from TRBV5-4 and TRBJ2-1, with D possibly TRBD2 on 5 matching bases. The V gene lost 0 bases and the J gene lost 6 bases, with 16 bases spanning the gap. Germline V CDR1 and CDR2: SGHNT, YYREEE (reference sequence). The length of the CDR3 is 16 residues.

The chain has TRBV6-5 and TRBJ1-1, with TRBD1 matching 7 bases. Losses at the gene ends were 8 bases for V and 7 bases for J; bases not matched to a gene: 13. CDR3 length: 14 amino acids. Germline V CDR1 and CDR2: MNHEY, SVGAGI. The CDR3 DNA sequence: TGTGCCAGCCCCCCAGACAGGGTCTCTCTTGAAGCTTTCTTT. This translates into CASPPDRVSLEAFF.

The J gene is TRBJ1-1, the V gene TRBV13, with 7 bases that match TRBD1. CDR1 PRHDT and CDR2 FYEKMQ come from the germline V gene (reference sequence). CDR3 length: 13 amino acids. J lost 5 bases, V lost 6 bases, and 6 bases had no gene match. CDR3 sequence reads: CASSRRGPTEAFF. Written as DNA, the CDR3 is TGTGCCAGCAGTCGTAGGGGGCCAACTGAAGCTTTCTTT.

The chain uses TRBV5-6 and TRBJ2-2; D uncertain. Germline V lookup: CDR1 SGHDT, CDR2 YYEEEE. The CDR3 contains 17 residues. Trimming removed 3 bases from V and 7 bases from J, with 22 bases in between. In DNA form, the CDR3 reads TGTGCCAGCAGCTGGCCAGGTTCCCCGACGGAATACGGGGAGCTGTTTTTT. It translates to CASSWPGSPTEYGELFF. Combining the CDR3 with reference TRBV5-6 and TRBJ2-2 gives the whole variable domain DAGVTQSPTHLIKTRGQQVTLRCSPKSGHDTVSWYQQALGQGPQFIFQYYEEEERQRGNFPDRFSGHQFPNYSSELNVNALLLGDSALYLCASSWPGSPTEYGELFFGEGSRLTVL.

This clone was seen only a few times. J is TRBJ1-5 and V is TRBV30; D ambiguous. Per germline, CDR1 GTSNPN and CDR2 SVGIG (reference sequence). V was clipped by 5 bases and J by 0 bases, with 20 bases between them. This CDR3 is 17 amino acids long. As DNA, the CDR3 is TGTGCCTGGGCGGGAGCAGGTTCCTTCTATAGCAATCAGCCCCAGCATTTT. It codes for CAWAGAGSFYSNQPQHF.

The CDR3 region has the DNA TGTGCCAGCAGCTCGGTGGGGGGTGGCGGCTACACCTTC. Amino acid sequence: CASSSVGGGGYTF. The rearrangement joins TRBV28 to TRBJ1-2, with D possibly being TRBD1 (5 bases). The V gene's germline CDR1 is MDHEN and CDR2 SYDVKM. The CDR3 totals 13 residues. Trimming left V 6 bases short and J 8 bases short, with 16 bases between.

The gene calls are TRBV10-3 and TRBJ2-1; 8 bases are a match to TRBD2. The V gene's germline CDR1 is ENHRY and CDR2 SYGVKD. This CDR3 is 14 amino acids long. The ends lost 4 bases at V and 8 bases at J; junction bases unmatched: 7. This CDR3 is CAISGREGLDEQFF. The CDR3, as DNA: TGTGCCATCAGTGGCCGGGAGGGCTTGGATGAGCAGTTCTTC.

This chain joins TRBV3-1 (or the pseudogene TRBV3-2) and TRBJ2-5; D possibly corresponds to TRBD1 (5 bases). The CDR3 length is 18 residues. The V end was cut by 2 bases, the J end by 2 bases, with 21 bases between. The germline CDR1 and CDR2 sequences are LGHDT and YNNKEL (reference sequence). This chain's CDR3 is CASSQSAGPDSTQETQYF. The DNA for the CDR3 is TGTGCCAGCAGCCAAAGTGCTGGGCCCGACAGCACGCAAGAGACCCAGTACTTC.

The rearrangement uses TRBV5-4 and TRBJ2-5; 8 bases agree with TRBD2. Germline CDR1 reads SGHNT; CDR2 reads YYREEE (reference sequence). This CDR3 is 15 amino acids long. J gave up 5 bases and V 0 bases, and 6 bases lay outside the gene matches. In DNA, the CDR3 is TGTGCCAGCAGCTTGGAGGGACTAGGCCCCGAGACCCAGTACTTC. Encoded protein: CASSLEGLGPETQYF.